This T cell receptor beta chain was sequenced for a study of blood T cell repertoires in COVID-19. V was clipped by 5 bases and J by 0 bases, with 11 bases between them. The CDR3 length is 15 residues. CDR1 MDHEN and CDR2 SYDVKM come from the germline V gene. TCRdb's copy holds only in-frame clones and misses some; the assay was immunoSEQ multiplex PCR. Of over 200,000 clones listed, roughly nine tenths are singletons. The chain recombines TRBV28 with TRBJ1-5, with D perhaps matching TRBD1 (5 bases). The receptor was isolated from a man aged 35 to 55 with acute or convalescent COVID-19. The specimen sequenced was peripheral blood. CDR3 nucleotides: TGTGCCAGCAGTCCCGGAGGGGATAGCAATCAGCCCCAGCATTTT. Its protein product is CASSPGGDSNQPQHF.